The 12 T cell receptor beta chains reported below all come from one sample, sequenced in a study of cytomegalovirus exposure and HLA in healthy donors. The PCR made use of 60 Vbeta and 13 Jbeta primers. Measured with immunoSEQ multiplex PCR; TCRdb has only the in-frame clones, and not every one. The sample holds about 180,000 clones, around 80% seen once. Sequencing was done on a sample of PBMCs. Receptors originate from a woman in her twenties or thirties in good health and CMV-seronegative.

The chain carries TRBV10-3 and TRBJ1-2, with D tentatively TRBD1 (6 bases). This CDR3 has 14 amino acids. Trimming pared 4 bases from V and 10 bases from J, leaving 19 bases between. Per germline, CDR1 ENHRY and CDR2 SYGVKD. DNA of the CDR3: TGTGCCATCAGTGGAGGCACAGGGCAGTTGGACTACACCTTC. This encodes CAISGGTGQLDYTF.

CDR3 region: CASSLGDRQTPRAFF. The CDR3 DNA is TGTGCCAGCAGCTTGGGAGATCGACAGACCCCTCGGGCGTTTTTT. This chain links TRBV5-5 with TRBJ1-4, with D possibly being TRBD1 (5 bases). V lost 0 bases, J lost 16 bases, and 22 bases lay in between. CDR1 SGHKS and CDR2 YYEKEE come from the germline V gene (reference sequence). The CDR3 is 15 amino acids.

The V and J genes are TRBV5-1 and TRBJ2-5, with 13 bases lining up with TRBD2. The CDR3 has 16 residues. V lost 4 bases and J lost 2; bases outside the gene matches: 5. From germline, CDR1 is SGHRS and CDR2 YFSETQ. The CDR3 nucleotides are TGCGCCAGCAGCGAACCGGGACTAGCGGGACAAGAGACCCAGTACTTC. Amino acid sequence: CASSEPGLAGQETQYF. The full variable domain, its missing parts supplied by reference TRBV5-1 and TRBJ2-5, is KAGVTQTPRYLIKTRGQQVTLSCSPISGHRSVSWYQQTPGQGLQFLFEYFSETQRNKGNFPGRFSGRQFSNSRSEMNVSTLELGDSALYLCASSEPGLAGQETQYFGPGTRLLVL.

V gene TRBV5-1 combines with J gene TRBJ1-1; D is undetermined. Trimming cost V 0 bases and J 3 bases, with 6 bases left between them. CDR1 is SGHRS and CDR2 is YFSETQ in the germline V gene. This CDR3 has 13 amino acids. The CDR3 DNA sequence: TGCGCCAGCAGCTTGGGGGGAGACACTGAAGCTTTCTTT. Residues: CASSLGGDTEAFF.

The genes are TRBV5-1 and TRBJ2-3; 9 bases are shared with TRBD2. The CDR3 sequence is 15 residues long. Germline CDR1 is SGHRS and CDR2 is YFSETQ. Trimming at V came to 1 base and at J to 2 bases, leaving 2 bases not matched to a gene. The CDR3 nucleotides are TGCGCCAGCAGCTTGCCTAGCGGGGACACAGATACGCAGTATTTT. This sequence encodes CASSLPSGDTDTQYF.

The rearrangement links TRBV12-5 to TRBJ1-2, with D perhaps matching TRBD1 (6 bases). Germline loops: CDR1 LGHNT, CDR2 FRNRAP. This CDR3 has 16 amino acids. Deletions cut 1 base from V and 8 bases from J, with 20 bases between. The CDR3 protein is CASGLDRAVEFWGYTF. CDR3 nucleotides: TGTGCTAGTGGTTTGGACAGGGCTGTTGAGTTTTGGGGCTACACCTTC.

CDR3 residues: CASRSTGMIPGELFF. The DNA of the CDR3 is TGTGCCAGCAGGTCGACAGGGATGATTCCCGGGGAGCTGTTTTTT. The chain recombines TRBV5-4 with TRBJ2-2; 7 nucleotides agree with TRBD1. The CDR3 contains 15 residues. After removal of 5 bases from V and 6 bases from J, the junction contained 10 bases not matched to a gene. CDR1 and CDR2 from the germline V gene are SGHNT and YYREEE (reference sequence).

The chain joins TRBV19 to TRBJ1-5; 7 bases match TRBD1. J gave up 2 bases and V 3 bases, and 4 bases lay outside the gene matches. Germline V gene sequence: CDR1 LNHDA, CDR2 SQIVND (reference sequence). The CDR3 is 15 amino acids. CDR3 DNA sequence: TGTGCCAGTAGTATCGGCGACAGGGGCAATCAGCCCCAGCATTTT. Its protein is CASSIGDRGNQPQHF.

V is TRBV7-9 and J is TRBJ1-1; TRBD1 aligns across 9 bases. V trimming: 5 bases; J trimming: 5 bases; junction bases outside the gene matches: 15. Germline CDR1 and CDR2: SEHNR and FQNEAQ (reference sequence). The CDR3 has 17 residues. CDR3: CASSPPRSTGGKTEAFF. DNA of the CDR3: TGTGCCAGCAGCCCACCGCGTTCGACAGGGGGAAAAACTGAAGCTTTCTTT.

The chain is built from TRBV11-1 and TRBJ1-6, with 8 bases that match TRBD1. Germline CDR1 reads SGHAT; CDR2 reads FQDESV (reference sequence). CDR3 length: 16 amino acids. Trimming removed 2 bases from V and 4 bases from J; junction bases left unmatched: 4. As DNA, the CDR3 is TGTGCCAGCAGCTTATCCGGGACAGGTTATAATTCACCCCTCCACTTT. Amino acid sequence: CASSLSGTGYNSPLHF. Supplemented by reference TRBV11-1 and TRBJ1-6, the full variable domain reads EAEVAQSPRYKITEKSQAVAFWCDPISGHATLYWYRQILGQGPELLVQFQDESVVDDSQLPKDRFSAERLKGVDSTLKIQPAELGDSAMYLCASSLSGTGYNSPLHFGNGTRLTVT.

The gene calls are TRBV20-1 and TRBJ1-1; D is undetermined. Germline loops: CDR1 DFQATT, CDR2 SNEGSKA (reference sequence). Trimming removed 3 bases from V and 11 bases from J, with 13 bases in between. This CDR3 comprises 11 residues. CDR3 in DNA: TGCAGTGCTAGGGATCTCATGGAGGCTTTCTTT. This gives the protein CSARDLMEAFF.

This clone showed up just once. This sample also contains other DNA sequences that code for the same CDR3. This chain connects TRBV5-1 to TRBJ2-5; 8 nucleotides align to TRBD2. Germline V lookup: CDR1 SGHRS, CDR2 YFSETQ. This CDR3 region has 14 residues. Losses at the gene ends were 0 bases for V and 2 bases for J; bases not matched to a gene: 0. The CDR3 coding sequence is TGCGCCAGCAGCTTGGCGGGGGGGCAAGAGACCCAGTACTTC. Protein product: CASSLAGGQETQYF.